These T cell receptor beta chains were read from a single sample in a study of response to subunit inactivated influenza vaccine. TCRdb fed the RT-PCR reads into MiXCR, producing one record per CDR3 protein. Among roughly 520,000 distinct CDR3 sequences listed, about 25% were seen once. The material was CD4+ T cells sorted from PBMCs, obtained roughly 5 days after vaccination. All receptors come from a man aged 50 to 60 who received an inactivated influenza vaccine. Each CDR3 is given with its conserved first and last residue. The order of the fields is J gene, D gene, V gene, clone size, CDR3 DNA, CDR3 protein. The D gene is left open where the match is weak. A row's size may be missing; if present it is once, few, many or a size class.

TRBJ1-5,-,TRBV6-6,-,TGTGCCAGCAGTTACGGGTGGAATCAGCCCCAGCATTTT,CASSYGWNQPQHF
TRBJ1-6,TRBD1,TRBV6-5,few,TGTGCCAGCAGTTCGGGACAGGGAAATTCACCCCTCCACTTT,CASSSGQGNSPLHF
TRBJ1-3,-,TRBV27,-,TGTGCCAGCAGTCCGCAGGTTTCTGGAAACACCATATATTTT,CASSPQVSGNTIYF
TRBJ2-2,-,TRBV2,-,TGTGCCAGCACCGAGGGGGGGCAAAACACCGGGGAGCTGTTTTTT,CASTEGGQNTGELFF
TRBJ1-1,-,TRBV12-3/TRBV12-4,few,TGTGCCAGCAGTTTAGTGGCGGGTAGGCGCACTGAAGCTTTCTTT,CASSLVAGRRTEAFF
TRBJ2-3,TRBD1,TRBV7-2,few,TGTGCCATCCAGGGACAGGGAGCAGATACGCAGTATTTT,CAIQGQGADTQYF
TRBJ1-1,-,TRBV7-9,-,TGTGCCAGCAGCTCAGGGAACAACAGGGTTGGCACTGAAGCTTTCTTT,CASSSGNNRVGTEAFF
TRBJ2-1,TRBD1,TRBV20-1,-,TGCAGTGCCGACCGCGAGGACAGGGACTACAATGAGCAGTTCTTC,CSADREDRDYNEQFF
TRBJ1-2,TRBD1,TRBV4-2,-,TGTGCCAGCAGCCAAACAGACAGGGTTGGTGATGGCTACACCTTC,CASSQTDRVGDGYTF
TRBJ2-3,TRBD2,TRBV20-1,few,TGCAGTGCTAGAGATCGAAGGACTAGCAGCACAGATACGCAGTATTTT,CSARDRRTSSTDTQYF